This T cell receptor (beta chain) emerged from a study of OX40 agonist ivuxolimab in advanced cancers. Study-wide background: Partial response was recorded in three patients: one hepatocellular carcinoma and two cutaneous melanoma cases.

The data were produced by immunoSEQ multiplex PCR, yet TCRdb's version contains in-frame clones alone and is incomplete. This table holds more than 65,000 clones, over 75% found once. The source material was CD4+ or CD8+ T cells sorted from blood, sampled in a trial of the OX40 agonist ivuxolimab. The clonotype comes from an adult with an advanced solid tumor such as melanoma, head and neck, liver or kidney cancer.

CDR3 amino acids: CASSTRQGAGTQYF. CDR3 DNA: TGTGCCAGCAGCACCCGACAGGGGGCGGGTACCCAGTACTTC. The rearrangement links TRBV5-4 to TRBJ2-5, with TRBD1 matching 10 bases. The junction had 8 bases not matched to a gene; V was cut back by 4 bases and J by 8 bases. The length of the CDR3 is 14 residues. Germline CDR1 SGHNT, CDR2 YYREEE (reference sequence). The entire variable domain, with the rest obtained from reference TRBV5-4 and TRBJ2-5, is as follows: ETGVTQSPTHLIKTRGQQVTLRCSSQSGHNTVSWYQQALGQGPQFIFQYYREEENGRGNFPPRFSGLQFPNYSSELNVNALELDDSALYLCASSTRQGAGTQYFGPGTRLLVL.